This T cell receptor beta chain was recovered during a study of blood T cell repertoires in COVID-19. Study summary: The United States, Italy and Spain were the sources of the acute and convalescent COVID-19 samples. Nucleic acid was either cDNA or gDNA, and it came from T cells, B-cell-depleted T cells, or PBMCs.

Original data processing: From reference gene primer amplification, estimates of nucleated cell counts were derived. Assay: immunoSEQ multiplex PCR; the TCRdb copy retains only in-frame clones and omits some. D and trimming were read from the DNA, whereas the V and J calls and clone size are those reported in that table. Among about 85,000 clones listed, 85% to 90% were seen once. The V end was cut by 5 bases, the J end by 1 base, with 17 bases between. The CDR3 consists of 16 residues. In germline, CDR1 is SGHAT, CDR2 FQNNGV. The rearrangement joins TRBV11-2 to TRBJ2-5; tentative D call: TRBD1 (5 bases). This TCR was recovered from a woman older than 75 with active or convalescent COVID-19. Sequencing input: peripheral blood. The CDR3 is CASSPQARSLQETQYF. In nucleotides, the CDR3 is TGTGCCAGCAGCCCACAGGCGCGGAGCCTCCAAGAGACCCAGTACTTC.